The text below deals with one TCR beta chain. The antigen is undetermined. Construction of TCR beta libraries relied on iRepertoire HTBI primers and on Arm-PCR targeting CDR3 regions. TCRdb analysed the multiplex PCR reads with MiXCR anew, one entry per CDR3 protein. The sample has around 470,000 distinct CDR3 sequences; 11% to 15% are singletons. The V gene end was trimmed by 7 bases and the J gene end by 4 bases; junction bases not matched to a gene: 7. Germline V gives CDR1 SNHLY, CDR2 FYNNEI. This CDR3 has 15 amino acids. This record comes from a study of regulatory T cells in long-lasting Graves disease. General study points: Reduced TCR diversity was observed in persistent Graves' patients versus newly diagnosed patients. The researchers studied only peripheral blood, not thyroid tissue.

Time point described: newly diagnosed GD, antithyroid drugs for less than 3 months. Scientists built the TCR library using RNA that was extracted from PBMCs. The peripheral blood volume drawn was roughly 8.7 milliliters, and it was collected into EDTA tubes. These data also featured in a second study, about T cells in Graves' hyperthyroidism and ophthalmopathy.

The source material was peripheral blood mononuclear cells (PBMCs), sampled at new diagnosis, from a patient treated with antithyroid drugs. The origin of this receptor is a woman in her forties or fifties with Graves disease. This chain links TRBV2 with TRBJ2-2; 9 nucleotides line up with TRBD1. CDR3 loop: CASMGRDRATGELFF. CDR3 DNA: TGTGCCAGCATGGGAAGGGACAGGGCCACCGGGGAGCTGTTTTTT.